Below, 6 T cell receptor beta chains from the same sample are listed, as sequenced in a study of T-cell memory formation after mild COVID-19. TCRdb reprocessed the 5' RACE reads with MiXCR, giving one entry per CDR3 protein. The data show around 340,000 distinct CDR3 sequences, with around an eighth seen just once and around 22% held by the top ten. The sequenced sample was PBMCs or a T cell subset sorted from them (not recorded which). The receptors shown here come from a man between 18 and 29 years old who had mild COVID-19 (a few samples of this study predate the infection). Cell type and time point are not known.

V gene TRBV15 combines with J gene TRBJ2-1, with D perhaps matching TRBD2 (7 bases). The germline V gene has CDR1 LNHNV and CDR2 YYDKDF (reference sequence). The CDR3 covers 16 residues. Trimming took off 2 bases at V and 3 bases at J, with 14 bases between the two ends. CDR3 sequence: CATSRPRGAIYNEQFF. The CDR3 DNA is TGTGCCACCAGCAGACCCCGGGGGGCCATCTACAATGAGCAGTTCTTC.

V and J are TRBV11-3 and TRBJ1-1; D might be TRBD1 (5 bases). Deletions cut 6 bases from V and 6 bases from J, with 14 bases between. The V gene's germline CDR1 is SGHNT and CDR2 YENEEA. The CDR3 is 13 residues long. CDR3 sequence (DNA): TGTGCCAGCAGGTTAAAGGGGTACGCTGAAGCTTTCTTT. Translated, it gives CASRLKGYAEAFF.

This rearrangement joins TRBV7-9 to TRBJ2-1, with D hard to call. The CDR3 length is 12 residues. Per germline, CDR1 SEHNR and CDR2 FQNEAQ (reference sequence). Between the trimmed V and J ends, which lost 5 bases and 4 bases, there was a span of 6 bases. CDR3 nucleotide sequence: TGTGCCAGCAGCCTGAAATACAATGAGCAGTTCTTC. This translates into CASSLKYNEQFF.

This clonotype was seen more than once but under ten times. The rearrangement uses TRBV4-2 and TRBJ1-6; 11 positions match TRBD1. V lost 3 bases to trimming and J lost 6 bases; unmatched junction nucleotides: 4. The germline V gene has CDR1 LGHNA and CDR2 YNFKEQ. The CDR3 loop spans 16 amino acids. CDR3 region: CASSHGQGATNSPLHF. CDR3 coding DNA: TGTGCCAGCAGCCACGGACAGGGGGCGACTAATTCACCCCTCCACTTT.

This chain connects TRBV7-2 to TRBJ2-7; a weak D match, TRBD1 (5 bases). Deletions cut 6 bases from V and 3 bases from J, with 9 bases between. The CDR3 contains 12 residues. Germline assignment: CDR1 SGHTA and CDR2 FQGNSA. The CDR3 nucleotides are TGTGCCAGCAGACGTGACAGCTACGAGCAGTACTTC. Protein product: CASRRDSYEQYF.

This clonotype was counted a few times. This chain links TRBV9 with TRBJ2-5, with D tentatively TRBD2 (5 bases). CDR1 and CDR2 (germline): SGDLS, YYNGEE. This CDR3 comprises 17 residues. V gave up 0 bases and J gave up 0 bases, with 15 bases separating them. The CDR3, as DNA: TGTGCCAGCAGCGTAGCGGGGAGAGACTCTTACCAAGAGACCCAGTACTTC. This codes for CASSVAGRDSYQETQYF.